The clone carrying this T cell receptor beta chain showed up just once. The assay was immunoSEQ multiplex PCR, and TCRdb's table has in-frame clones only and misses some. The sample yields about 480,000 clones, more than 75% seen once. The sample originates from a study of blood T cell repertoires in COVID-19. CDR1 and CDR2 from the germline V gene are MGHRA and YSYEKL. V dropped 3 bases and J dropped 6; count of bases not matched to a gene: 15. The CDR3 covers 18 residues. The source is a woman aged 40 to 55 who had recovered from COVID-19. The chain links TRBV4-1 to TRBJ2-2; 8 bases align to TRBD1. Sequenced: PBMCs or T cells enriched from blood (not recorded which). CDR3 nucleotide sequence: TGCGCCAGCAGCCATTATTTTACGCAGGGGGCGAGGGCCGGGGAGCTGTTTTTT. Protein sequence: CASSHYFTQGARAGELFF.